A single count supports the clone carrying this T cell receptor beta chain. Its antigen remains unknown. Relative to the germline gene, one junction end is altered; a read error may explain this. The data derive from a study of T cell responses to AZD1222 COVID-19 vaccine. Study context: Second doses at about 4 or about 12 weeks were pooled. Study-wide findings and caveats: Donors in the cohort were predominantly white British and more often female, and clonal diversity was possibly underestimated. Repertoires were obtained solely post-peak T cell response.

Method: immunoSEQ multiplex PCR; TCRdb's copy keeps in-frame clones and lacks some. This table has 150,000 to 200,000 clones, over 80% appearing once. The CDR3 totals 13 residues. Looked up from germline, CDR1 is SSHAT and CDR2 is FNYEAQ (reference sequence). V gene TRBV7-7 combines with J gene TRBJ1-1; D is perhaps TRBD1 (5 bases). The sample in question was peripheral blood, obtained on day 0 of AZD1222 vaccination. The sequence was obtained from an adult in good health. The CDR3 nucleotides read TGTGCTAGCAGCTCGGGACCGAACACTGAAGCTTTCTTT. This translates into CASSSGPNTEAFF.